These 21 T cell receptor beta chains share one sample of origin, sequenced in a study of blood T cells in healthy people across ages. Alongside a J-beta primer mix, a sample-barcoded 5' primer served in a second PCR lasting about 7 to 12 cycles. TCRdb independently ran MiXCR on the 5' RACE reads; one entry per CDR3 protein. The sample yields 550,000 to 800,000 distinct CDR3 sequences, less than 40% seen once. What was sequenced was blood. Receptor source: a woman over 75 in good health.

Details on this clonotype: The conserved phenylalanine or tryptophan is not found at the CDR3 terminus, so this likely reflects a read error. This rearrangement joins TRBV10-2 to TRBJ2-5; 13 bases match TRBD2. The CDR3 loop spans 15 amino acids. Germline loops: CDR1 WSHSY, CDR2 SAAADI. V shed 6 bases, J shed 11 bases, and the junction held 12 bases outside the gene matches. CDR3 nucleotide sequence: TGCGCCAGCAGGACTAGCGGGGGGCGGGGGAATGAGCAGTACCTC. Its protein is CASRTSGGRGNEQYL.

V usage is TRBV9 and J usage is TRBJ1-1; 7 nucleotides agree with TRBD1. V was clipped by 0 bases and J by 5 bases; unmatched bases: 4. Germline CDR1 reads SGDLS; CDR2 reads YYNGEE. The CDR3 has 14 amino acids. CDR3 coding DNA: TGTGCCAGCAGCGTAGCTTTCAGGGGGACTGAAGCTTTCTTT. Translation: CASSVAFRGTEAFF.

The rearrangement links TRBV10-3 to TRBJ1-2, with D tentatively TRBD1 (6 bases). CDR1 and CDR2 (germline): ENHRY, SYGVKD. V was pared by 6 bases and J by 2 bases, with 10 bases between. This CDR3 contains 13 residues. The CDR3 region is CAISTQGNYGYTF. CDR3 sequence (DNA): TGTGCCATCAGCACACAGGGAAACTATGGCTACACCTTC.

At least ten counts were recorded for this clonotype. The rearrangement joins TRBV7-9 to TRBJ2-7; 7 bases agree with TRBD1. The V segment lost 5 bases and the J segment 2 bases; nucleotides outside the gene matches: 6. Looked up from germline, CDR1 is SEHNR and CDR2 is FQNEAQ (reference sequence). CDR3 length: 14 amino acids. The CDR3 sequence: CASSPGQSTYEQYF. The CDR3 DNA reads TGTGCCAGCAGCCCGGGACAGTCAACCTACGAGCAGTACTTC.

A note on this clonotype: This may come from a read error, since a much larger clone is one base off. The chain joins TRBV20-1 to TRBJ1-2; 7 bases agree with TRBD1. Germline V gene data show CDR1 as DFQATT and CDR2 as SNEGSKA (reference sequence). The CDR3 runs 13 residues. Here the CDR3 DNA reads TGCAGTGCTAGCTTAGACAGGGCATTAGGCTGCACCTTC. It is translated as CSASLDRALGCTF.

This clonotype was seen repeatedly, ten times or more. This chain uses TRBV6-1 with TRBJ2-3, with D perhaps matching TRBD1 (7 bases). Trimming pared 5 bases from V and 10 bases from J, leaving 19 bases between. CDR1 and CDR2 from the germline V gene are MNHNS and SASEGT. The CDR3 runs to 14 residues. CDR3 bases: TGTGCCAGCAGTCCCGGGACAGCCGGAGGGGCGCAGTATTTT. Residues: CASSPGTAGGAQYF.

This clonotype showed up many times. The V call is TRBV11-2, the J call TRBJ2-7, with D uncertain. Germline assignment: CDR1 SGHAT and CDR2 FQNNGV. The CDR3 has 12 residues. Trimming cost V 5 bases and J 5 bases, with 10 bases left between them. Here the CDR3 DNA reads TGTGCCAGCAGCATTCTGGGCGACGAGCAGTACTTC. This encodes CASSILGDEQYF.

The chain links TRBV5-1 to TRBJ2-1; TRBD2 is a possible D gene (6 bases). CDR1 is SGHRS and CDR2 is YFSETQ in the germline V gene. Trimming stripped 2 bases from V and 8 bases from J, with 14 bases between. The length of the CDR3 is 14 residues. Written as DNA, the CDR3 is TGCGCCAGCAGCTTCGAGGGTGGAGGGGATGAGCAGTTCTTC. Protein: CASSFEGGGDEQFF.

Remarks on this clonotype: With a much larger clone just one base away, this may be a read error. This rearrangement joins TRBV12-3 or TRBV12-4 to TRBJ1-5, with D possibly matching TRBD1 (5 bases). CDR3 length: 15 residues. V gave up 5 bases and J gave up 0 bases, with 11 bases separating them. The CDR3 loop reads CASSLTRVSNQPQHF. DNA of the CDR3: TGTGCCAGCAGTCTGACCAGGGTTAGCAATCAGCCCCAGCATTTT.

This chain connects TRBV5-1 to TRBJ1-4; 8 bases fit TRBD1. V lost 4 bases to trimming and J lost 8 bases; unmatched junction nucleotides: 16. Germline V gene data show CDR1 as SGHRS and CDR2 as YFSETQ. The CDR3 runs to 17 residues. CDR3 DNA sequence: TGCGCCAGCAGCCTCGGGACAGGACCTCCGGGCGGGGAAAAACTGTTTTTT. It codes for CASSLGTGPPGGEKLFF. The full variable domain, completed using reference TRBV5-1 and TRBJ1-4, is KAGVTQTPRYLIKTRGQQVTLSCSPISGHRSVSWYQQTPGQGLQFLFEYFSETQRNKGNFPGRFSGRQFSNSRSEMNVSTLELGDSALYLCASSLGTGPPGGEKLFFGSGTQLSVL.

J is TRBJ2-1 and V is TRBV15; 9 nucleotides align to TRBD2. Germline trimming cut 2 bases from V and 4 bases from J; bases unmatched to any gene: 6. The CDR3 is made up of 16 amino acids. Germline V gives CDR1 LNHNV, CDR2 YYDKDF (reference sequence). The CDR3 loop reads CATSRQSGGSYNEQFF. CDR3 DNA: TGTGCCACCAGCAGACAGAGCGGGGGGTCTTACAATGAGCAGTTCTTC. Full variable domain (remainder filled in from reference TRBV15 and TRBJ2-1): DAMVIQNPRYQVTQFGKPVTLSCSQTLNHNVMYWYQQKSSQAPKLLFHYYDKDFNNEADTPDNFQSRRPNTSFCFLDIRSPGLGDTAMYLCATSRQSGGSYNEQFFGPGTRLTVL.

This clonotype was found many times. The chain uses TRBV6-2 or TRBV6-3 and TRBJ2-7; 7 bases align to TRBD1. J gave up 0 bases and V 6 bases, and 11 bases lay outside the gene matches. Germline CDR1 MNHEY, CDR2 SVGEGT. The CDR3 spans 16 residues. The CDR3 protein is CASSAPTGVSSYEQYF. CDR3 bases: TGTGCCAGCAGCGCACCCACAGGGGTCAGCTCCTACGAGCAGTACTTC.

This clonotype was seen ten or more times. The chain is built from TRBV20-1 and TRBJ1-6; D gene uncertain. V was clipped by 6 bases and J by 0 bases, with 6 bases between them. CDR3 length equals 13 residues. Germline CDR1 DFQATT, CDR2 SNEGSKA (reference sequence). The DNA of the CDR3 is TGCAGTGCCCAGATCTCCTATAATTCACCCCTCCACTTT. It specifies CSAQISYNSPLHF.

This clonotype came up many times. This sequence joins TRBV5-1 and TRBJ2-5; TRBD1 matches 7 bases. V was pared by 0 bases and J by 5 bases, with 7 bases of the junction left unmatched. The germline CDR1 and CDR2 sequences are SGHRS and YFSETQ. CDR3 size: 15 residues. CDR3 amino acids: CASSLEGASRETQYF. Here the CDR3 DNA reads TGCGCCAGCAGCTTGGAGGGGGCGTCTCGGGAGACCCAGTACTTC. The whole variable domain, filled in from reference TRBV5-1 and TRBJ2-5, reads KAGVTQTPRYLIKTRGQQVTLSCSPISGHRSVSWYQQTPGQGLQFLFEYFSETQRNKGNFPGRFSGRQFSNSRSEMNVSTLELGDSALYLCASSLEGASRETQYFGPGTRLLVL.

This chain connects TRBV20-1 to TRBJ2-1; D might be TRBD1 (7 bases). The length of the CDR3 is 12 residues. CDR1 is DFQATT, CDR2 SNEGSKA, per germline (reference sequence). The V and J ends lost 2 bases and 9 bases respectively, with 11 bases between them. This chain's CDR3 is CSARSQGGEQFF. Written as DNA, the CDR3 is TGCAGTGCTAGATCTCAGGGGGGTGAGCAGTTCTTC.

For this clonotype: Germline is not matched at one junction end, which may reflect a read error. The chain uses TRBV5-1 and TRBJ2-2, with D perhaps being TRBD1 or TRBD2 (5 bases each). The germline CDR1 and CDR2 sequences are SGHRS and YFSETQ. There are 13 residues in the CDR3. CDR3 loop: CASSPGTAGERFF. The CDR3 region has the DNA TGCGCCAGCAGCCCAGGGACCGCCGGGGAGCGGTTTTTT. The full variable domain, completed using reference TRBV5-1 and TRBJ2-2, is KAGVTQTPRYLIKTRGQQVTLSCSPISGHRSVSWYQQTPGQGLQFLFEYFSETQRNKGNFPGRFSGRQFSNSRSEMNVSTLELGDSALYLCASSPGTAGERFFGEGSRLTVL.

The chain links TRBV4-2 to TRBJ1-2; D is unclear. This CDR3 contains 15 residues. Trimming removed 0 bases at V and 4 bases at J, with 12 bases between. Germline CDR1 reads LGHNA; CDR2 reads YNFKEQ. CDR3 DNA: TGTGCCAGCAGCCAAGAGGTTAACAGCGTCTATGGCTACACCTTC. This codes for CASSQEVNSVYGYTF.

This clonotype was counted between two and nine times. The chain combines TRBV2 with TRBJ2-7; D uncertain. This CDR3 contains 12 residues. Germline CDR1 reads SNHLY; CDR2 reads FYNNEI. V lost 5 bases and J lost 3, with 8 bases in between. CDR3 coding DNA: TGTGCCAGCAGTCCAAATCGCTACGAGCAGTACTTC. This codes for CASSPNRYEQYF.

The chain combines TRBV7-2 with TRBJ1-5; TRBD1 matches 7 bases. Germline CDR1 and CDR2: SGHTA and FQGNSA. The CDR3 is 16 amino acids. Germline trimming cut 1 base from V and 5 bases from J; bases unmatched to any gene: 8. The CDR3 reads CASSLGQGRAYQPQHF. The CDR3, as DNA: TGTGCCAGCAGCTTAGGACAGGGACGGGCTTATCAGCCCCAGCATTTT.

In its sample, this clonotype was seen many times. V and J are TRBV12-3 or TRBV12-4 and TRBJ2-3, with 14 nucleotides matching TRBD2. This CDR3 has 15 residues. The J segment lost 11 bases and the V segment lost 5 bases, leaving 9 bases of the junction unmatched. The CDR3 sequence: CASSQGLAGDRGQYF. The CDR3 DNA is TGTGCCAGCAGTCAGGGACTAGCGGGGGACCGAGGGCAGTATTTT.

This clonotype came up a few times. A much bigger clone sits one base away, suggesting this may be a read error. CDR3 in amino acids: CASGFTGDYGYTF. In DNA, the CDR3 is TGTGCCAGCGGCTTTACAGGGGACTATGGCTACACCTTC. The chain couples TRBV7-9 to TRBJ1-2; TRBD1 matches at 7 bases. This CDR3 is built from 13 residues. Germline CDR1 reads SEHNR; CDR2 reads FQNEAQ (reference sequence).